A single sample gave rise to the 12 T cell receptor beta chains below, sequenced in a study of technical replicates of blood from several donors. Sequencing used immunoSEQ multiplex PCR; TCRdb keeps in-frame clones, though not all of them. The profile covers about 85,000 clones, with 94% appearing a single time and less than 0.3% taken by the ten largest. Input material: T cells isolated from PBMCs. All receptors come from a human donor in good health.

This chain joins TRBV25-1 and TRBJ1-6; D is perhaps TRBD1 (5 bases). Between the trimmed V and J ends, which lost 0 bases and 6 bases, there was a span of 15 bases. Germline CDR1 reads MGHDK; CDR2 reads SYGVNS. The CDR3 totals 17 residues. The CDR3: CASSEYKELGGNSPLHF. CDR3 bases: TGTGCCAGCAGTGAATATAAGGAGCTGGGGGGTAATTCACCCCTCCACTTT.

The chain links TRBV2 to TRBJ1-4; TRBD1 matches at 8 bases. Trimming cost V 5 bases and J 3 bases; bases outside gene matches: 5. This CDR3 spans 15 amino acids. Per the germline V gene, CDR1 is SNHLY and CDR2 is FYNNEI. This chain's CDR3 is CASSSQGAANEKLFF. The CDR3 DNA is TGTGCCAGCAGTTCCCAGGGGGCGGCTAATGAAAAACTGTTTTTT.

This sequence joins TRBV6-5 and TRBJ2-5; 12 nucleotides align to TRBD2. This CDR3 region has 16 residues. Germline-derived CDR1 and CDR2 are MNHEY and SVGAGI. Germline trimming cut 2 bases from V and 9 bases from J; bases unmatched to any gene: 10. The CDR3 loop reads CASSYGTSGHVVAQYF. The CDR3 coding sequence is TGTGCCAGCAGTTACGGGACTAGCGGGCATGTTGTAGCCCAGTACTTC.

V is TRBV5-4 and J is TRBJ2-7; D is possibly TRBD1 (6 bases). V was cut by 4 bases and J by 2 bases, with 13 bases left in between. This CDR3 has 14 amino acids. Germline V gene sequence: CDR1 SGHNT, CDR2 YYREEE (reference sequence). The CDR3 DNA is TGTGCCAGCAGCCCCGGGAAGGGGGCCTACGAGCAGTACTTC. Translating gives CASSPGKGAYEQYF.

Here the CDR3 reads CASKSGTGLTQYF. CDR3 nucleotide sequence: TGTGCCAGCAAATCCGGGACAGGGTTAACCCAGTACTTC. The chain has TRBV2 and TRBJ2-5; 9 bases fit TRBD1. This CDR3 spans 13 amino acids. The V gene's germline CDR1 is SNHLY and CDR2 FYNNEI. Trimming at V came to 7 bases and at J to 8 bases, leaving 8 bases not matched to a gene. Variable domain in full (rest from reference TRBV2 and TRBJ2-5): EPEVTQTPSHQVTQMGQEVILRCVPISNHLYFYWYRQILGQKVEFLVSFYNNEISEKSEIFDDQFSVERPDGSNFTLKIRSTKLEDSAMYFCASKSGTGLTQYFGPGTRLLVL.

J is TRBJ2-5 and V is TRBV6-5; 7 bases map to TRBD1. The V gene end was trimmed by 10 bases and the J gene end by 3 bases; junction bases not matched to a gene: 5. This CDR3 has 12 residues. From germline, CDR1 is MNHEY and CDR2 SVGAGI. The chain's CDR3 is CATGQLEETQYF. The CDR3 DNA is TGTGCCACGGGACAGCTCGAAGAGACCCAGTACTTC.

The genes are TRBV4-1 and TRBJ2-7, with 8 nucleotides matching TRBD2. The V and J ends lost 2 bases and 3 bases, in that order; junction bases with no gene match: 9. The CDR3 contains 16 residues. Germline assignment: CDR1 MGHRA and CDR2 YSYEKL. The CDR3 bases are TGCGCCAGCAGCCAACTGTTGGGACTAGGCAACTACGAGCAGTACTTC. This gives the protein CASSQLLGLGNYEQYF.

The sample holds one count of this clone. This chain uses TRBV5-1 with TRBJ1-1; 9 bases are shared with TRBD1. CDR1 is SGHRS, CDR2 YFSETQ, per germline. V was clipped by 4 bases and J by 7 bases; unmatched bases: 14. The CDR3 totals 16 residues. The CDR3 DNA reads TGCGCCAGCAGCACCGATGGACAGGGGACCTCGGGTGAAGCTTTCTTT. It translates to CASSTDGQGTSGEAFF. The full variable domain, with the rest looked up from reference TRBV5-1 and TRBJ1-1, is KAGVTQTPRYLIKTRGQQVTLSCSPISGHRSVSWYQQTPGQGLQFLFEYFSETQRNKGNFPGRFSGRQFSNSRSEMNVSTLELGDSALYLCASSTDGQGTSGEAFFGQGTRLTVV.

V is TRBV28 and J is TRBJ2-6; D remains ambiguous. V was shortened by 5 bases and J by 2 bases, with 13 bases between the two germline ends. CDR1 is MDHEN and CDR2 is SYDVKM in the germline V gene. The CDR3 spans 16 residues. CDR3 nucleotide sequence: TGTGCCAGCAGTCCCCAAAGCGAGACTGGGGCCAACGTCCTGACTTTC. Protein sequence: CASSPQSETGANVLTF.

The chain uses TRBV9 and TRBJ2-7; D gene uncertain. CDR1 is SGDLS, CDR2 YYNGEE, per germline. V gave up 2 bases and J gave up 2 bases, with 8 bases separating them. CDR3 length: 13 residues. As DNA, the CDR3 is TGTGCCAGCAGCGTTGGGCTGACCTACGAGCAGTACTTC. It codes for CASSVGLTYEQYF.

The chain employs TRBV12-5 and TRBJ2-3; TRBD2 matches 14 bases. The CDR3 is 20 amino acids. The trim removed 3 bases at V and 3 bases at J, leaving 14 bases unmatched. The germline gives CDR1 LGHNT, CDR2 FRNRAP. The CDR3 DNA sequence: TGTGCTAGTGGTTTCCTGACTAGCGGGGGGGCGAAGGCCGGGACAGATACGCAGTATTTT. This translates into CASGFLTSGGAKAGTDTQYF. Filled out from reference TRBV12-5 and TRBJ2-3, the complete variable domain reads DARVTQTPRHKVTEMGQEVTMRCQPILGHNTVFWYRQTMMQGLELLAYFRNRAPLDDSGMPKDRFSAEMPDATLATLKIQPSEPRDSAVYFCASGFLTSGGAKAGTDTQYFGPGTRLTVL.

V gene TRBV6-1 combines with J gene TRBJ2-3; D remains ambiguous. The length of the CDR3 is 13 residues. CDR1 and CDR2 from the germline V gene are MNHNS and SASEGT. V was trimmed by 1 base and J by 4 bases, leaving 6 bases between them. The DNA of the CDR3 is TGTGCCAGCAGTGAAGTAACTTCAGATACGCAGTATTTT. It specifies CASSEVTSDTQYF.